These 29 T cell receptor beta chains originate from one sample sequenced in a study of T cells after yellow fever vaccination. Each CDR3 protein is one row after TCRdb ran MiXCR on the 5' RACE reads. The sample shows some 350,000 distinct CDR3 sequences, 8.5% to 10% of them seen only once. The input for sequencing was PBMCs, taken on the day of the first yellow fever vaccination. Source of these receptors: a man between 18 and 35 years old who received the YFV17D yellow fever vaccine.

This clonotype was counted many times. The rearrangement links TRBV4-1 to TRBJ1-1, with D hard to call. The germline V and J ends were trimmed by 3 bases and 1 base, with 6 bases remaining between them. This CDR3 spans 13 amino acids. The germline gives CDR1 MGHRA, CDR2 YSYEKL. CDR3 protein: CASSHPKNTEAFF. CDR3 sequence (DNA): TGCGCCAGCAGCCACCCGAAGAACACTGAAGCTTTCTTT.

This clonotype was recorded many times. The chain links TRBV20-1 to TRBJ1-5; D gene uncertain. The CDR3 has 10 residues. CDR1 and CDR2 (germline): DFQATT, SNEGSKA (reference sequence). The V end was cut by 6 bases, the J end by 9 bases, with 9 bases between. The CDR3 loop is CSAMETPQHF. The CDR3 nucleotides are TGCAGTGCCATGGAGACGCCCCAGCATTTT.

This clonotype was seen at least ten times. The gene calls are TRBV20-1 and TRBJ2-5; 7 bases line up with TRBD1. Germline V CDR1 and CDR2: DFQATT, SNEGSKA (reference sequence). CDR3 length: 14 amino acids. Trimming cost V 5 bases and J 5 bases; bases outside gene matches: 11. Here the CDR3 reads CSARRGSNWETQYF. The CDR3 DNA reads as TGCAGTGCTCGCAGGGGGAGCAATTGGGAGACCCAGTACTTC.

This clonotype was seen a few times. The chain couples TRBV7-2 to TRBJ1-1; no clear D gene. V was trimmed by 8 bases and J by 1 base, leaving 17 bases between them. Germline-derived CDR1 and CDR2 are SGHTA and FQGNSA. This CDR3 has 15 amino acids. The CDR3 is CASLSTARRNTEAFF. The CDR3 bases are TGTGCCAGCTTGAGCACAGCGAGGCGGAACACTGAAGCTTTCTTT.

The CDR3 DNA sequence: TGTGCCAGCTCCCGAGCGGGGGCCTACAATGAGCAGTTCTTC. Translating gives CASSRAGAYNEQFF. The V call is TRBV18, the J call TRBJ2-1; 8 bases agree with TRBD2. CDR3 length equals 14 residues. Losses at the gene ends were 6 bases for V and 2 bases for J; bases not matched to a gene: 3. Germline-derived CDR1 and CDR2 are KGHSH and LQKENI.

J is TRBJ2-7 and V is TRBV10-2; 8 nucleotides align to TRBD2. CDR1 and CDR2 from the germline V gene are WSHSY and SAAADI. This CDR3 contains 13 residues. V lost 5 bases and J lost 7; bases outside the gene matches: 7. The CDR3 here is CASSPLTSVEQYV. DNA for the CDR3: TGCGCCAGCAGTCCCCTGACTAGCGTTGAGCAGTACGTC.

This clonotype was recorded a few times. J is TRBJ2-3 and V is TRBV5-6; TRBD1 matches 9 bases. The germline CDR1 and CDR2 sequences are SGHDT and YYEEEE. V dropped 4 bases and J dropped 5; count of bases not matched to a gene: 5. This CDR3 contains 14 residues. The CDR3 spells CASSVQGAKDTQYF. The CDR3 DNA is TGTGCCAGCAGCGTACAGGGGGCTAAAGATACGCAGTATTTT.

This clonotype has a handful of counts. The chain joins TRBV5-1 to TRBJ1-2, with D perhaps TRBD1 (5 bases). Germline V gives CDR1 SGHRS, CDR2 YFSETQ. This CDR3 has 14 residues. The ends were cut back, 0 bases at V and 6 bases at J, with 12 bases in the middle. CDR3 sequence: CASSLAQGGNGYTF. The CDR3 DNA follows: TGCGCCAGCAGCTTGGCCCAGGGAGGCAATGGCTACACCTTC.

A single count supports this clonotype. CDR3 residues: CASSWGTSRGLPDTQYF. The CDR3 region has the DNA TGTGCCAGCAGCTGGGGGACTTCCCGTGGGCTACCAGATACGCAGTATTTT. The genes are TRBV5-4 and TRBJ2-3; a weak D match, TRBD2 (6 bases). Trimming removed 3 bases at V and 4 bases at J, with 21 bases between. Germline-derived CDR1 and CDR2 are SGHNT and YYREEE (reference sequence). The CDR3 is made up of 17 amino acids.

This clonotype has a handful of counts. The rearrangement uses TRBV12-3 or TRBV12-4 and TRBJ2-5; D remains ambiguous. This CDR3 spans 13 amino acids. V gave up 5 bases and J gave up 0 bases, with 7 bases separating them. CDR3 residues: CASSAENQETQYF. Here the CDR3 DNA reads TGTGCCAGCAGTGCAGAAAACCAAGAGACCCAGTACTTC.

This clonotype was counted ten times or more. V is TRBV29-1 and J is TRBJ2-5, with TRBD2 identical over 10 bases. Germline V gives CDR1 SQVTM, CDR2 ANQGSEA. This CDR3 region has 15 residues. The trim removed 3 bases at V and 7 bases at J, leaving 11 bases unmatched. The CDR3 nucleotides read TGCAGCGTTGACCCAGCGGGGGGGTATCGTGGGACCCAGTACTTC. Translation: CSVDPAGGYRGTQYF.

The rearrangement links TRBV20-1 to TRBJ2-7; D is unclear. Germline loops: CDR1 DFQATT, CDR2 SNEGSKA (reference sequence). This CDR3 is 12 amino acids long. Trimming cost V 0 bases and J 1 base, with 4 bases left between them. CDR3 region: CSARDGSYEQYF. The CDR3 bases are TGCAGTGCTAGAGACGGGTCCTACGAGCAGTACTTC.

This clonotype was observed a few times. The V and J genes are TRBV4-1 and TRBJ2-7; possible D gene TRBD1, 6 bases. Deletions cut 4 bases from V and 3 bases from J, with 16 bases between. This CDR3 spans 15 amino acids. The germline V gene has CDR1 MGHRA and CDR2 YSYEKL. CDR3 nucleotides: TGCGCCAGCAGCCGGCCAGGACAGAAACGCTACGAGCAGTACTTC. It is translated as CASSRPGQKRYEQYF.

This clonotype showed up just a few times. The chain has TRBV11-1 and TRBJ1-2, with D tentatively TRBD1 (6 bases). The CDR3 has 11 residues. The germline V gene encodes CDR1 SGHAT and CDR2 FQDESV (reference sequence). V lost 4 bases to trimming and J lost 6 bases, with 6 bases between them. The CDR3 is CASSYRDGYTF. The DNA of the CDR3 is TGTGCCAGCAGCTACAGGGATGGCTACACCTTC.

This clonotype has just a few counts. The rearrangement links TRBV5-6 to TRBJ1-1; weak D call: TRBD1 (5 bases). The CDR3 extends over 16 amino acids. V lost 3 bases to trimming and J lost 1 base, with 16 bases between them. CDR1 is SGHDT, CDR2 YYEEEE, per germline. In nucleotides, the CDR3 is TGTGCCAGCAGCTCACGTCGATGGGGCTCGAACACTGAAGCTTTCTTT. It yields the protein CASSSRRWGSNTEAFF.

In regard to this clonotype: A junction end diverges from the germline sequence, so it may reflect a read error. This rearrangement joins TRBV11-2 to TRBJ2-2, with 9 bases fitting TRBD1. Germline assignment: CDR1 SGHAT and CDR2 FQNNGV. This CDR3 has 15 amino acids. In DNA form, the CDR3 reads TGTCCCAGCAGCTTACAGGGGGCGCAGGGCGGGGAGCTGTTTTTT. This translates into CPSSLQGAQGGELFF.

The rearrangement joins TRBV20-1 to TRBJ2-6, with D maybe TRBD1 (6 bases). Germline V lookup: CDR1 DFQATT, CDR2 SNEGSKA (reference sequence). The CDR3 has 15 residues. The germline V and J ends were trimmed by 5 bases and 0 bases, with 11 bases remaining between them. The CDR3 bases are TGCAGTGCTCCGACAGGAAACTCTGGGGCCAACGTCCTGACTTTC. This sequence encodes CSAPTGNSGANVLTF.

This clonotype was picked up a small number of times. This chain connects TRBV4-3 to TRBJ1-5; a weak D match, TRBD1 (5 bases). The germline V gene encodes CDR1 LGHNA and CDR2 YSLEER. V dropped 0 bases and J dropped 9 bases, with 12 bases sitting between them. The CDR3 is 14 residues long. The CDR3 coding sequence is TGCGCCAGCAGCCAAGACGGGGTCGGGGGGCCCCAGCATTTT. This gives the protein CASSQDGVGGPQHF.

This clonotype was seen only a few times. J is TRBJ1-1 and V is TRBV5-1, with unresolved D. Germline-derived CDR1 and CDR2 are SGHRS and YFSETQ. The CDR3 loop spans 15 amino acids. The germline V and J ends were trimmed by 4 bases and 1 base, with 14 bases remaining between them. CDR3 bases: TGCGCCAGCAGCCCTTGGGCAAGCTCGAACACTGAAGCTTTCTTT. It yields the protein CASSPWASSNTEAFF.

This clonotype was counted a few times. The chain is built from TRBV12-3 or TRBV12-4 and TRBJ1-4, with D perhaps matching TRBD1 (5 bases). V lost 5 bases and J 8 bases, leaving 15 bases between the germline ends. The CDR3 is 14 amino acids. The CDR3 nucleotides read TGTGCCAGCAGTCCGTCGGGGGGAGTAGAAAAACTGTTTTTT. It specifies CASSPSGGVEKLFF.

This clonotype was observed at least ten times. The chain couples TRBV7-9 to TRBJ1-1; perhaps TRBD1 as D (5 bases). The germline V gene has CDR1 SEHNR and CDR2 FQNEAQ (reference sequence). The CDR3 is 14 residues long. V was trimmed by 3 bases and J by 5 bases, leaving 13 bases between them. As DNA, the CDR3 is TGTGCCAGCAGCTTTAATCAGGGAAATACTGAAGCTTTCTTT. Protein product: CASSFNQGNTEAFF.

At least ten counts were recorded for this clonotype. J is TRBJ2-6 and V is TRBV20-1; TRBD2 agrees at 16 bases. Germline V CDR1 and CDR2: DFQATT, SNEGSKA (reference sequence). V lost 6 bases to trimming and J lost 1 base; unmatched junction nucleotides: 6. The CDR3 loop spans 18 amino acids. The CDR3 bases are TGCAGTGCAGGGGGGACTAGCGGGGGGGAGTCTGGGGCCAACGTCCTGACTTTC. Its protein product is CSAGGTSGGESGANVLTF.

The chain recombines TRBV6-1 with TRBJ2-1; D is unclear. The CDR3 extends over 13 amino acids. V was shortened by 9 bases and J by 7 bases, with 16 bases between the two germline ends. Per the germline V gene, CDR1 is MNHNS and CDR2 is SASEGT. CDR3 DNA sequence: TGTGCCAGTGTCGTAGGACCGCCGAATGAGCAGTTCTTC. Translating gives CASVVGPPNEQFF.

This clonotype was seen more than once but under ten times. The chain joins TRBV29-1 to TRBJ1-2; perhaps TRBD1 as D (5 bases). The V end was cut by 5 bases, the J end by 8 bases, with 12 bases between. This CDR3 comprises 11 residues. The V gene's germline CDR1 is SQVTM and CDR2 ANQGSEA. The CDR3 DNA is TGCAGCGTTTCGGGGGGAGAGGGCTACACCTTC. Its translation: CSVSGGEGYTF.

The table lists this clonotype with many counts. V and J are TRBV20-1 and TRBJ2-7; 11 nucleotides match TRBD1. V was clipped by 0 bases and J by 9 bases; unmatched bases: 7. CDR1 is DFQATT and CDR2 is SNEGSKA in the germline V gene (reference sequence). The CDR3 is made up of 14 amino acids. The CDR3 DNA reads TGCAGTGCTAGAGATCTGGGACAGGGGGGCCCGCAGTACTTC. Protein product: CSARDLGQGGPQYF.

This chain joins TRBV6-5 and TRBJ1-3, with D maybe TRBD1 (6 bases). This CDR3 comprises 16 residues. Trimming removed 0 bases from V and 4 bases from J, with 13 bases in between. Germline CDR1 and CDR2: MNHEY and SVGAGI. For the CDR3, the DNA is TGTGCCAGCAGTTACTCTCTCGGGACATCCGGAAACACCATATATTTT. It translates to CASSYSLGTSGNTIYF.

There are a few counts of this clonotype. The CDR3 region has the DNA TGTGCCAGCAGTTACAGACCCCCGGGACTAGGGACAACCTACGAGCAGTACGTC. Translated, it gives CASSYRPPGLGTTYEQYV. V gene TRBV6-5 combines with J gene TRBJ2-7, with 8 positions matching TRBD2. The CDR3 runs to 18 residues. V dropped 2 bases and J dropped 2; count of bases not matched to a gene: 14. Looked up from germline, CDR1 is MNHEY and CDR2 is SVGAGI.

This clonotype has a handful of counts. J is TRBJ2-5 and V is TRBV3-1; D is perhaps TRBD2 (5 bases). Germline CDR1 and CDR2: LGHDT and YNNKEL (reference sequence). V gave up 5 bases and J gave up 5 bases, with 12 bases separating them. The CDR3 totals 13 residues. CDR3 DNA sequence: TGTGCCAGCAGCGAAAGCGGCAGGGAGACCCAGTACTTC. Translating it yields CASSESGRETQYF.

This clonotype was picked up many times. The gene calls are TRBV7-8 and TRBJ1-1, with D perhaps matching TRBD1 (5 bases). V was pared by 8 bases and J by 3 bases, with 13 bases between. The CDR3 is 13 amino acids. Germline V gives CDR1 SGHVS, CDR2 FQNEAQ. CDR3 in DNA: TGTGCCAGCCAAGATTGGGGGGACACTGAAGCTTTCTTT. This gives the protein CASQDWGDTEAFF.